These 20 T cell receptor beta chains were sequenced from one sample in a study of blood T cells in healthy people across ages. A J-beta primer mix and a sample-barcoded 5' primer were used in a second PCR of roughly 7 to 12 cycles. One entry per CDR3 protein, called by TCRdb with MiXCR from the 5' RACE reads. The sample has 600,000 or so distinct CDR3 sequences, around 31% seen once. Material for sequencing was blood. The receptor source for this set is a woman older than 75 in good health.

The CDR3, as DNA: TGTACCAGCAGCTTAAGTTTCCGGGCTGGGAATGAGCAGTACTTC. Protein sequence: CTSSLSFRAGNEQYF. The chain joins TRBV7-2 to TRBJ2-5; D call uncertain. This CDR3 has 15 amino acids. Germline-derived CDR1 and CDR2 are SGHTA and FQGNSA. With 2 bases removed from V and 11 bases from J, the gap between germline ends came to 21 bases. The full variable domain, with the rest looked up from reference TRBV7-2 and TRBJ2-5, is GAGVSQSPSNKVTEKGKDVELRCDPISGHTALYWYRQSLGQGLEFLIYFQGNSAPDKSGLPSDRFSAERTGGSVSTLTIQRTQQEDSAVYLCTSSLSFRAGNEQYFGPGTRLLVL.

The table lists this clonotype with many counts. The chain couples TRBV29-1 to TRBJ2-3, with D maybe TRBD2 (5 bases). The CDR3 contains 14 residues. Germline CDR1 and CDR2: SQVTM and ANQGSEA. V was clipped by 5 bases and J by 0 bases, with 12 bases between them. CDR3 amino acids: CSVSPAASTDTQYF. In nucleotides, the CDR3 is TGCAGCGTTTCTCCAGCGGCAAGCACAGATACGCAGTATTTT.

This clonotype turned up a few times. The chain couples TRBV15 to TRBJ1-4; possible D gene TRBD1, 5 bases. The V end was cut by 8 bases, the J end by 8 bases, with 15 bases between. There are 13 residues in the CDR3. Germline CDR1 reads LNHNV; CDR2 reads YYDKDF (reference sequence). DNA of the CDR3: TGTGCCACCCTCCACGGGGGTGAGGAAAAACTGTTTTTT. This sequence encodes CATLHGGEEKLFF.

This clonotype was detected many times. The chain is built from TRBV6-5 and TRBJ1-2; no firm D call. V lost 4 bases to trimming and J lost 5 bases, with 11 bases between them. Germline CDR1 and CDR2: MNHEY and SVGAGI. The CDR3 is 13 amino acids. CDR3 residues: CASSSNKGYGYTF. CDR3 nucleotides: TGTGCCAGCAGTTCCAATAAAGGATATGGCTACACCTTC.

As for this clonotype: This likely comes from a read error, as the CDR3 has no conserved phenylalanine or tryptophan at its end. CDR3 in amino acids: CASTRGEGDTQYS. CDR3 in DNA: TGTGCCAGCACCCGAGGGGAAGGAGATACGCAGTATAGT. The chain recombines TRBV5-5 with TRBJ2-3, with D tentatively TRBD1 or TRBD2 (5 bases each). CDR1 is SGHKS and CDR2 is YYEKEE in the germline V gene (reference sequence). The germline V and J ends were trimmed by 6 bases and 5 bases, with 13 bases remaining between them. This CDR3 comprises 13 residues.

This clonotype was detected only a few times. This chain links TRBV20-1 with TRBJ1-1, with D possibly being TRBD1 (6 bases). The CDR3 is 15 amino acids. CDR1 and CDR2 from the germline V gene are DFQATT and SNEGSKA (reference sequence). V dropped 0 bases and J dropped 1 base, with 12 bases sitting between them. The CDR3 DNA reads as TGCAGTGCTAGAGATATGGGGGGCTCGAACACTGAAGCTTTCTTT. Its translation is CSARDMGGSNTEAFF.

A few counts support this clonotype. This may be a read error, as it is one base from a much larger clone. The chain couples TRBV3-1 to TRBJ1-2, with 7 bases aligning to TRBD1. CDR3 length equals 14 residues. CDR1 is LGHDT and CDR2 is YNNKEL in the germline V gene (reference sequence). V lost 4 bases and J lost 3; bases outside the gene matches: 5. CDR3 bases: TGTGCCAGCAGCCGGAGACAGGGAGACTATGGCTACACCTTC. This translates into CASSRRQGDYGYTF.

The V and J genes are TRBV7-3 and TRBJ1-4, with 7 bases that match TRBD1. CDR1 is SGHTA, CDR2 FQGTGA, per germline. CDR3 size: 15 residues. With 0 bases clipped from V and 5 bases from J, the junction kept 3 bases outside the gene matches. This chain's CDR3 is CASSLTGQPNEKLFF. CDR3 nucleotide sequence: TGTGCCAGCAGCTTAACGGGACAGCCAAATGAAAAACTGTTTTTT.

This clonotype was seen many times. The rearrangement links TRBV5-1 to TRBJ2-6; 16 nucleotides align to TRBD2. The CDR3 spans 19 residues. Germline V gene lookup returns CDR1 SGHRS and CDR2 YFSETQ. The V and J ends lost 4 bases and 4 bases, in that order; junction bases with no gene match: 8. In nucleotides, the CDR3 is TGCGCCAGCAGCGTGCAGGGACTAGCGGGGGGGCTGGGGGCCAACGTCCTGACTTTC. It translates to CASSVQGLAGGLGANVLTF.

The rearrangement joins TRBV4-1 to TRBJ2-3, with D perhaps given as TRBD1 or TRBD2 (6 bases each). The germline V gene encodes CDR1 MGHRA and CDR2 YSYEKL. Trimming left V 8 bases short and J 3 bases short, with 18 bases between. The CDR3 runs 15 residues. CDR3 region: CASQSPGGPTDTQYF. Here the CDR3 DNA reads TGCGCCAGCCAGAGTCCTGGGGGGCCAACAGATACGCAGTATTTT.

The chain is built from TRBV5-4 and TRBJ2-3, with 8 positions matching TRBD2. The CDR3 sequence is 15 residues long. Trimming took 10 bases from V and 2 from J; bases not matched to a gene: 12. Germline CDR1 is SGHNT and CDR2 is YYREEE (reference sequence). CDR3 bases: TGTGCCGTCGGGGGGGGGATCCAGACCACAGATACGCAGTATTTT. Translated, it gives CAVGGGIQTTDTQYF. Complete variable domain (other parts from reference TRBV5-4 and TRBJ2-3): ETGVTQSPTHLIKTRGQQVTLRCSSQSGHNTVSWYQQALGQGPQFIFQYYREEENGRGNFPPRFSGLQFPNYSSELNVNALELDDSALYLCAVGGGIQTTDTQYFGPGTRLTVL.

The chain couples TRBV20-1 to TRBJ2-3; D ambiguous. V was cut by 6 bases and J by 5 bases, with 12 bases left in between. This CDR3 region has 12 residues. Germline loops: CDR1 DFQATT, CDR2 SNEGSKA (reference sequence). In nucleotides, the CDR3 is TGCAGTGCAACCACGGACGGAGATACGCAGTATTTT. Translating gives CSATTDGDTQYF.

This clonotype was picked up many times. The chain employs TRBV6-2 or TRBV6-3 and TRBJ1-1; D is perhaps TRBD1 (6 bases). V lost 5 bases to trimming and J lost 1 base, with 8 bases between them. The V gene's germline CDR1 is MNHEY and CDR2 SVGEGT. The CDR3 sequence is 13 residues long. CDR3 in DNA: TGTGCCAGCAGTCAGGGGACGAACACTGAAGCTTTCTTT. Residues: CASSQGTNTEAFF.

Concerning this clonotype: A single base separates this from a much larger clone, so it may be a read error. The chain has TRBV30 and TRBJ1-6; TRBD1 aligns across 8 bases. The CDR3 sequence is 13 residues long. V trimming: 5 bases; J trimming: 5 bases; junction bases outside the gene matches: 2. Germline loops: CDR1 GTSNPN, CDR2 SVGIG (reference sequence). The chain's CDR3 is CAWGQGNNSPLHF. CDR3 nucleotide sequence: TGTGCCTGGGGACAGGGAAATAATTCACCCCTCCACTTT.

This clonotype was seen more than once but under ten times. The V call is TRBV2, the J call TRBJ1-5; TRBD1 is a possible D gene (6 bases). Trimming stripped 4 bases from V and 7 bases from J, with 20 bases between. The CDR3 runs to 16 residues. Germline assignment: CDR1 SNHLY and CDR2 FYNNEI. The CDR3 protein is CASSVLRGRGFQPQHF. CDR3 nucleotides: TGTGCCAGCAGTGTGTTGAGAGGGAGGGGGTTCCAGCCCCAGCATTTT.

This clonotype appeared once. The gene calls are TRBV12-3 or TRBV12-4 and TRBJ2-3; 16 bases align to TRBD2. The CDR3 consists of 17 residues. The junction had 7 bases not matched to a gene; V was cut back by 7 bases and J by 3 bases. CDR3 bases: TGTGCCAGCAAACCGGGACTAGCGGGGGGGCTGACAGATACGCAGTATTTT. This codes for CASKPGLAGGLTDTQYF.

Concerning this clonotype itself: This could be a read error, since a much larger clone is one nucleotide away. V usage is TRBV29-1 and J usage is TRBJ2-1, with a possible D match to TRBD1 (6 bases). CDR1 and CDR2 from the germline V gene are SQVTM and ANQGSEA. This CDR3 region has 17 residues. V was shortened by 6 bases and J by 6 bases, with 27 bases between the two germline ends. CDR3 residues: CSVEKITTGSAFNEQFF. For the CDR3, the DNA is TGCAGCGTCGAGAAAATAACAACAGGGAGTGCATTCAATGAGCAGTTCTTC.

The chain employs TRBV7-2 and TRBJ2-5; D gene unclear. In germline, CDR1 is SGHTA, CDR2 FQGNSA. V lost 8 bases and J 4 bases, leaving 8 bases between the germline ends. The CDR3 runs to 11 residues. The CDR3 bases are TGTGCCAGCGCGGCCTTAGAGACCCAGTACTTC. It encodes CASAALETQYF. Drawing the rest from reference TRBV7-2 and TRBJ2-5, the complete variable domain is GAGVSQSPSNKVTEKGKDVELRCDPISGHTALYWYRQSLGQGLEFLIYFQGNSAPDKSGLPSDRFSAERTGGSVSTLTIQRTQQEDSAVYLCASAALETQYFGPGTRLLVL.

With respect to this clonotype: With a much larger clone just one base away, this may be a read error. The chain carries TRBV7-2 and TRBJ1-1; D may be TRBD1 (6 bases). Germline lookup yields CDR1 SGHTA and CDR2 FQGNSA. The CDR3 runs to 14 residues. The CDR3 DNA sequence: TGTGCCAGCAGCCCGCTCAATTGGGACACTGAAGTTTTCTTT. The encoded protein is CASSPLNWDTEVFF.

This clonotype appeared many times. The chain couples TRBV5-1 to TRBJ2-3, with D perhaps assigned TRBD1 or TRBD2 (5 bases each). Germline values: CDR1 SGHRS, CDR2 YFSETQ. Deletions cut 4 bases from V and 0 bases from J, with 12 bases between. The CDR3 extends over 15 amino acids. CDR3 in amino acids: CASSGDGYSTDTQYF. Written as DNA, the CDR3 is TGCGCCAGCAGCGGGGACGGATATAGCACAGATACGCAGTATTTT.